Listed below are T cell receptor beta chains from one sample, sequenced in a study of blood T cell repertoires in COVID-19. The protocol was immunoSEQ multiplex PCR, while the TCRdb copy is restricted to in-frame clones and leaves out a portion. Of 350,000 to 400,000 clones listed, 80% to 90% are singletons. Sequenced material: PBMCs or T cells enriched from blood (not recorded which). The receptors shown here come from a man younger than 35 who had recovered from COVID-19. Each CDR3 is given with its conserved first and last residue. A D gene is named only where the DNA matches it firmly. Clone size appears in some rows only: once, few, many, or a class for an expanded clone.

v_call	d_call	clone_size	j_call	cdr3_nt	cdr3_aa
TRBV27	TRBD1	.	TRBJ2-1	TGTGCCAGCAGTTTTGAGACAGGGGGCAATGAGCAGTTCTTC	CASSFETGGNEQFF
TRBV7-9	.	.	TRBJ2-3	TGTGCCAGCAGCTTACTCTCTCCGGATACGCAGTATTTT	CASSLLSPDTQYF
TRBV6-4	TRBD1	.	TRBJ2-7	TGTGCCAGCAGGCCAGACAGGGGGTCATACGAGCAGTACTTC	CASRPDRGSYEQYF
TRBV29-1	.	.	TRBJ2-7	TGCAGCGTTTGGCTAGGCGAGCAGTACTTC	CSVWLGEQYF
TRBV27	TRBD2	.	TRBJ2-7	TGTGCCAGCAGTCTCCTGGGGGGACTAGCGGCCCCAATATTGTACTTC	CASSLLGGLAAPILYF
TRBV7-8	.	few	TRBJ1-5	TGTGCCAGCAGCGCGGATACAGGGATCGGGTCTCAGCCCCAGCATTTT	CASSADTGIGSQPQHF
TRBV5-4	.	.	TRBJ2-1	TGTGCCAGCAGATTAGACGGGAGAAGTAATGAGCAGTTCTTC	CASRLDGRSNEQFF
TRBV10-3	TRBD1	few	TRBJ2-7	TGTGCCATCAGTCCGGACAGGGAGAAGGAGCAGTACTTC	CAISPDREKEQYF
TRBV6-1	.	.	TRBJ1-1	TGTGCCAGCAGTGAGGTCCTTAGGGTGGGGGGTGAAGCTTTCTTT	CASSEVLRVGGEAFF
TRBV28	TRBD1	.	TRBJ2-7	TGTGCCAGCAGCCCAGCCCACACCACGACAGGGCGCGAGCAGTACTTC	CASSPAHTTTGREQYF
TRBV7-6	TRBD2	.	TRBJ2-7	TGTGCCAGCAGCTTAGAAGGGCGGGAGATCGGTTTAGGGGAGCAGTACTTC	CASSLEGREIGLGEQYF
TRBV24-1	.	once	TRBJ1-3	TGTGCCACCCGACGGGTGGTTTGCTCTGGAAACACCATATATTTT	CATRRVVCSGNTIYF
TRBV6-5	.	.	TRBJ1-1	TGTGCCAGCAGGCTGGGGGGAACTGAAGCTTTCTTT	CASRLGGTEAFF